This T cell receptor beta chain was recovered during a study of blood T cell repertoires in COVID-19. Original handling: Amplification of reference gene primers provided the estimated nucleated cell counts. Measured with immunoSEQ multiplex PCR; TCRdb has only the in-frame clones, and not every one. From that table come the V and J calls and clone size; the DNA was used to work out D and trimming. The table records 200,000 or so clones, 84% of them present only once. With V trimmed by 8 bases and J by 1 base, 3 bases remained unmatched. Germline loops: CDR1 LNHNV, CDR2 YYDKDF (reference sequence). The CDR3 runs 13 residues.

The rearrangement links TRBV15 to TRBJ1-1; 8 nucleotides align to TRBD1. Sequencing was performed on PBMCs or T cells enriched from blood (not recorded which). The clonotype originates from a middle-aged man who had recovered from COVID-19. CDR3: CATAGQENTEAFF. CDR3 nucleotides: TGTGCCACCGCGGGACAGGAGAACACTGAAGCTTTCTTT.